The next 5 T cell receptor beta chains were all read from a single sample in a study of shared clonotypes between healthy human individuals. TCRdb's table, derived via immunoSEQ multiplex PCR, lists solely in-frame clones and lacks some. The data show around 2.5 million clones, approximately 93% seen once. Sample: naive CD4+ T cells from PBMCs. As to subset: CD45RA+ positively selected. These receptors were obtained from a young man in good health. Some clones in this sample may be carry-over from other donors' samples.

CDR3 nucleotide sequence: TGTGCCAGCAGGTCGGCGGGGGGCGGCTATGGCTACACCTTC. Its protein is CASRSAGGGYGYTF. The V call is TRBV5-4, the J call TRBJ1-2, with D possibly matching TRBD1 (6 bases). Per germline, CDR1 SGHNT and CDR2 YYREEE (reference sequence). Between the trimmed V and J ends, which lost 5 bases and 4 bases, there was a span of 15 bases. This CDR3 is 14 amino acids long. Full variable domain (missing parts from reference TRBV5-4 and TRBJ1-2): ETGVTQSPTHLIKTRGQQVTLRCSSQSGHNTVSWYQQALGQGPQFIFQYYREEENGRGNFPPRFSGLQFPNYSSELNVNALELDDSALYLCASRSAGGGYGYTFGSGTRLTVV.

The chain is built from TRBV9 and TRBJ2-1; 8 bases fit TRBD1. Germline CDR1 and CDR2: SGDLS and YYNGEE. The CDR3 is made up of 16 amino acids. The ends lost 3 bases at V and 3 bases at J; junction bases unmatched: 8. Written as DNA, the CDR3 is TGTGCCAGCAGCGCCGGAATCGGGACAGGCTACAATGAGCAGTTCTTC. Its translation: CASSAGIGTGYNEQFF.

This CDR3 reads CASSLGTGWGTEAFF. DNA for the CDR3: TGTGCCAGCAGCTTAGGGACAGGGTGGGGCACTGAAGCTTTCTTT. This chain joins TRBV7-2 and TRBJ1-1; 8 bases map to TRBD1. With 1 base clipped from V and 4 bases from J, the junction kept 5 bases outside the gene matches. CDR1 SGHTA and CDR2 FQGNSA come from the germline V gene. The CDR3 length is 15 residues.

V usage is TRBV28 and J usage is TRBJ2-1; tentative D call: TRBD2 (5 bases). The germline CDR1 and CDR2 sequences are MDHEN and SYDVKM. The V gene lost 5 bases and the J gene lost 10 bases, with 21 bases spanning the gap. The CDR3 spans 15 residues. The CDR3 loop is CASSTRKVAGEEQFF. The CDR3 coding sequence is TGTGCCAGCAGTACTCGAAAAGTTGCTGGGGAGGAGCAGTTCTTC.

This clone was recorded once. The V gene is TRBV28, the J gene TRBJ2-2, with D tentatively TRBD1 or TRBD2 (6 bases each). V was pared by 7 bases and J by 6 bases, with 18 bases between. The CDR3 totals 15 residues. Germline V CDR1 and CDR2: MDHEN, SYDVKM. The CDR3 nucleotides read TGTGCCAGCAACGATGGAGGGGGTTATCCCGGGGAGCTGTTTTTT. It encodes CASNDGGGYPGELFF.